Listed below are T cell receptor beta chains from one sample, sequenced in a study of cytomegalovirus exposure and HLA in healthy donors. Only in-frame clones appear in the TCRdb table, and some are missing; sequencing was by immunoSEQ multiplex PCR. The sample lists about 180,000 clones; roughly 89% were seen once. The sequenced material came from PBMCs. The receptors were sampled from a woman in her twenties or thirties in good health and CMV-seronegative. CDR3s include the opening cysteine and the closing phenylalanine or tryptophan. A D gene is named only where the DNA matches it firmly. Part of the rows lack a size; the others show once, few, many or a class for expanded clones.

J gene: TRBJ1-1
D gene: TRBD1
clone size: -
V gene: TRBV4-2
CDR3 protein: CASSQERGQGALSRFTHTEAFF
CDR3 DNA: TGTGCCAGCAGCCAAGAGCGCGGACAGGGGGCTCTATCTCGGTTCACCCACACTGAAGCTTTCTTT

J gene: TRBJ1-6
D gene: -
clone size: few
V gene: TRBV27
CDR3 protein: CATASGGDDWNSPLHF
CDR3 DNA: TGTGCCACCGCCTCGGGAGGGGACGACTGGAATTCACCCCTCCACTTT

J gene: TRBJ2-7
D gene: -
clone size: -
V gene: TRBV6-5
CDR3 protein: CASSYTLDRGTYEQYF
CDR3 DNA: TGTGCCAGCAGTTACACCTTGGACAGAGGAACCTACGAGCAGTACTTC

J gene: TRBJ1-1
D gene: TRBD1
clone size: -
V gene: TRBV7-9
CDR3 protein: CASRGTGWSVNTEAFF
CDR3 DNA: TGTGCCAGCAGAGGGACAGGGTGGTCGGTGAACACTGAAGCTTTCTTT

J gene: TRBJ2-3
D gene: TRBD2
clone size: -
V gene: TRBV27
CDR3 protein: CASTTLKAGGPSGTQYF
CDR3 DNA: TGTGCCAGCACCACCCTAAAAGCGGGGGGGCCATCTGGAACGCAGTATTTT

J gene: TRBJ2-7
D gene: TRBD2
clone size: -
V gene: TRBV29-1
CDR3 protein: CSVGRTSPTYEQYF
CDR3 DNA: TGCAGCGTTGGTCGGACTAGCCCCACCTACGAGCAGTACTTC

J gene: TRBJ1-1
D gene: TRBD1
clone size: -
V gene: TRBV14
CDR3 protein: CASSQKGAQTEAFF
CDR3 DNA: TGTGCCAGCAGCCAGAAGGGGGCGCAGACTGAAGCTTTCTTT

J gene: TRBJ2-5
D gene: -
clone size: once
V gene: TRBV30
CDR3 protein: CACQASETQYF
CDR3 DNA: TGTGCCTGTCAGGCCTCAGAGACCCAGTACTTC

J gene: TRBJ2-7
D gene: TRBD2
clone size: -
V gene: TRBV13
CDR3 protein: CASSDSGGAVEAEQYF
CDR3 DNA: TGTGCCAGCAGCGATAGCGGGGGGGCCGTCGAAGCCGAGCAGTACTTC

J gene: TRBJ2-3
D gene: TRBD2
clone size: once
V gene: TRBV29-1
CDR3 protein: CSVDPSGGGFSTDTQYF
CDR3 DNA: TGCAGCGTTGATCCAAGCGGGGGGGGTTTTAGCACAGATACGCAGTATTTT

J gene: TRBJ1-2
D gene: -
clone size: -
V gene: TRBV25-1
CDR3 protein: CASSEAGAYGYTF
CDR3 DNA: TGTGCCAGCAGTGAAGCAGGGGCCTATGGCTACACCTTC

J gene: TRBJ2-1
D gene: -
clone size: -
V gene: TRBV5-1
CDR3 protein: CASSLGDSGSYNEQFF
CDR3 DNA: TGCGCCAGCAGCTTGGGGGACTCCGGCTCCTACAATGAGCAGTTCTTC